The 5 T cell receptor beta chains presented below share a single source sample, sequenced in a study of OX40 agonist ivuxolimab in advanced cancers. Method: immunoSEQ multiplex PCR; TCRdb's copy keeps in-frame clones and lacks some. The repertoire holds roughly 77,000 clones, with roughly 80% as singletons. Sequencing used CD4+ or CD8+ T cells sorted from blood, obtained in a trial of the OX40 agonist ivuxolimab. The receptors stem from an adult with an advanced solid tumor such as melanoma, head and neck, liver or kidney cancer.

This clone was seen ten or more times. The rearrangement links TRBV9 to TRBJ1-1; D unresolved. The CDR3 sequence is 13 residues long. Per germline, CDR1 SGDLS and CDR2 YYNGEE. Trimming cost V 3 bases and J 1 base, with 7 bases left between them. The CDR3 sequence is CASSETTNTEAFF. In DNA form, the CDR3 reads TGTGCCAGCAGCGAGACAACGAACACTGAAGCTTTCTTT.

The genes are TRBV4-1 and TRBJ1-2; D uncertain. This CDR3 has 15 amino acids. Germline-derived CDR1 and CDR2 are MGHRA and YSYEKL. V was shortened by 1 base and J by 2 bases, with 11 bases between the two germline ends. CDR3 residues: CASSQAWTANYGYTF. The CDR3 nucleotides read TGCGCCAGCAGCCAAGCTTGGACCGCCAACTATGGCTACACCTTC.

The chain is built from TRBV28 and TRBJ1-2; D perhaps matches TRBD1 (5 bases). Trimming pared 6 bases from V and 5 bases from J, leaving 16 bases between. CDR1 and CDR2 from the germline V gene are MDHEN and SYDVKM. This CDR3 has 14 residues. CDR3 in DNA: TGTGCCAGCAGACTTCACCCGGGGGGTTATGGCTACACCTTC. Its protein is CASRLHPGGYGYTF.

The V and J genes are TRBV28 and TRBJ2-3; 9 bases are a match to TRBD2. In germline, CDR1 is MDHEN, CDR2 SYDVKM. V shed 8 bases and J 4 bases; nucleotides not matched to a gene: 10. The CDR3 sequence is 15 residues long. The chain's CDR3 is CASGQAGGGPDTQYF. CDR3 DNA sequence: TGTGCCAGCGGACAGGCGGGAGGGGGCCCAGATACGCAGTATTTT. The full variable domain, with the rest looked up from reference TRBV28 and TRBJ2-3, is DVKVTQSSRYLVKRTGEKVFLECVQDMDHENMFWYRQDPGLGLRLIYFSYDVKMKEKGDIPEGYSVSREKKERFSLILESASTNQTSMYLCASGQAGGGPDTQYFGPGTRLTVL.

The CDR3 region is CAISRDSNTGELFF. CDR3 bases: TGTGCCATTTCCAGGGACAGTAACACCGGGGAGCTGTTTTTT. V usage is TRBV10-3 and J usage is TRBJ2-2; the match to TRBD1 covers 7 bases. This CDR3 comprises 14 residues. Germline CDR1 reads ENHRY; CDR2 reads SYGVKD. Trimming took 9 bases from V and 2 from J; bases not matched to a gene: 6.